Below, 27 T cell receptor beta chains from the same sample are listed, as sequenced in a study of cytomegalovirus exposure and HLA in healthy donors. PCR amplification relied on 60 Vbeta primers (plus 13 Jbeta primers). Method: immunoSEQ multiplex PCR; TCRdb's copy keeps in-frame clones and lacks some. The table has under 200,000 clones, around 83% seen once. Sequencing used PBMCs. The receptor set was obtained from a woman under 30 in good health and CMV-seronegative.

This chain connects TRBV28 to TRBJ1-6; tentatively, D is TRBD1 (5 bases). Germline CDR1 is MDHEN and CDR2 is SYDVKM. V gave up 2 bases and J gave up 7 bases, with 9 bases separating them. This CDR3 contains 14 residues. The CDR3 reads CASSLDSRNSPLHF. The CDR3 DNA sequence: TGTGCCAGCAGTTTAGACAGTCGGAATTCACCCCTCCACTTT.

The gene calls are TRBV10-1 and TRBJ2-5; 15 bases match TRBD2. The junction had 9 bases not matched to a gene; V was cut back by 2 bases and J by 5 bases. The CDR3 extends over 18 amino acids. Germline assignment: CDR1 WNHNN and CDR2 SYGVQD (reference sequence). The DNA for the CDR3 is TGCGCCAGCAGTGAGGGACTAGCGGGAGGGCCAGGCTCGGAGACCCAGTACTTC. Translated: CASSEGLAGGPGSETQYF.

This chain links TRBV21-1 with TRBJ2-7; TRBD1, as called in the table, went unchecked against the DNA. TRBV21-1 is a pseudogene segment. The CDR3 is made up of 22 amino acids. CDR3 in DNA: TGTGCCAGCAGCAACGTCGGGGACAGGCCCCTGATGATCGGCGGACCGCCCCACGAGCAGTACGTC. It translates to CASSNVGDRPLMIGGPPHEQYV.

The V call is TRBV6-1, the J call TRBJ1-2; unclear D gene. This CDR3 spans 12 amino acids. Germline V CDR1 and CDR2: MNHNS, SASEGT. V was shortened by 7 bases and J by 8 bases, with 14 bases between the two germline ends. CDR3 bases: TGTGCCAGCACCCGAGACTTCCCAGGCTACACCTTC. It specifies CASTRDFPGYTF.

The J gene is TRBJ1-5, the V gene TRBV6-1; TRBD1 matches 8 bases. CDR3 length equals 17 residues. The J segment lost 4 bases and the V segment lost 0 bases, leaving 8 bases of the junction unmatched. Per the germline V gene, CDR1 is MNHNS and CDR2 is SASEGT. The CDR3 here is CASSEAPGGRGNQPQHF. The CDR3 nucleotides read TGTGCCAGCAGTGAAGCCCCAGGGGGCAGGGGAAATCAGCCCCAGCATTTT.

The chain couples TRBV5-1 to TRBJ2-5; the match to TRBD2 covers 10 bases. CDR1 and CDR2 from the germline V gene are SGHRS and YFSETQ. V dropped 5 bases and J dropped 3; count of bases not matched to a gene: 4. This CDR3 spans 14 amino acids. The CDR3 loop is CASRPGLAEETQYF. The CDR3 nucleotides read TGCGCCAGCAGACCTGGACTAGCGGAAGAGACCCAGTACTTC.

The chain has TRBV30 and TRBJ2-3; a possible D gene is TRBD2 (6 bases). Trimming took off 0 bases at V and 5 bases at J, with 9 bases between the two ends. CDR1 GTSNPN and CDR2 SVGIG come from the germline V gene (reference sequence). This CDR3 is 13 amino acids long. In nucleotides, the CDR3 is TGTGCCTGGAGTGTCCGGGAGCGAGATACGCAGTATTTT. This sequence encodes CAWSVRERDTQYF.

The rearrangement joins TRBV30 to TRBJ1-2, with a possible D match to TRBD1 (5 bases). V lost 1 base and J lost 6, with 12 bases in between. The CDR3 has 13 amino acids. The germline V gene has CDR1 GTSNPN and CDR2 SVGIG (reference sequence). This chain's CDR3 is CAWSGDWLDGYTF. CDR3 sequence (DNA): TGTGCCTGGAGTGGGGACTGGTTGGATGGCTACACCTTC.

V is TRBV29-1 and J is TRBJ1-2; D is undetermined. Germline V gene lookup returns CDR1 SQVTM and CDR2 ANQGSEA. V lost 6 bases and J lost 3, with 17 bases in between. The CDR3 contains 14 residues. DNA for the CDR3: TGCAGCGTCCCAAGAGAGGGCCCCCACTATGGCTACACCTTC. Translated: CSVPREGPHYGYTF.

This sequence joins TRBV28 and TRBJ1-5; D gene unclear. The CDR3 length is 15 residues. CDR1 is MDHEN, CDR2 SYDVKM, per germline. The ends were cut back, 3 bases at V and 0 bases at J, with 9 bases in the middle. DNA of the CDR3: TGTGCCAGCAGTTTTAGCGGGAATAGCAATCAGCCCCAGCATTTT. Translated: CASSFSGNSNQPQHF.

V usage is TRBV15 and J usage is TRBJ1-2; no clear D gene. The germline gives CDR1 LNHNV, CDR2 YYDKDF (reference sequence). This CDR3 has 14 residues. V was shortened by 0 bases and J by 3 bases, with 8 bases between the two germline ends. The CDR3, as DNA: TGTGCCACCAGCAGAGATCCAGGCTACTATGGCTACACCTTC. This encodes CATSRDPGYYGYTF. The entire variable domain, with the rest obtained from reference TRBV15 and TRBJ1-2, is as follows: DAMVIQNPRYQVTQFGKPVTLSCSQTLNHNVMYWYQQKSSQAPKLLFHYYDKDFNNEADTPDNFQSRRPNTSFCFLDIRSPGLGDTAMYLCATSRDPGYYGYTFGSGTRLTVV.

The DNA for the CDR3 is TGTGCCAGCAGTTACTCTAGGGGCTCTGGGGCCAACGTCCTGACTTTC. It is translated as CASSYSRGSGANVLTF. The chain is built from TRBV6-5 and TRBJ2-6, with a weak D call TRBD1 (5 bases). Germline V gene data show CDR1 as MNHEY and CDR2 as SVGAGI. This CDR3 comprises 16 residues. V was cut by 0 bases and J by 0 bases, with 6 bases left in between.

The chain has TRBV7-7 and TRBJ2-2; a possible D gene is TRBD1 (6 bases). CDR1 is SSHAT, CDR2 FNYEAQ, per germline (reference sequence). The CDR3 extends over 14 amino acids. V dropped 4 bases and J dropped 1 base, with 7 bases sitting between them. This CDR3 reads CASSYRVNTGELFF. CDR3 DNA: TGTGCCAGCAGCTACAGGGTGAACACCGGGGAGCTGTTTTTT.

This clone was seen once. The J gene is TRBJ2-7, the V gene TRBV5-1, with D tentatively TRBD2 (6 bases). Looked up from germline, CDR1 is SGHRS and CDR2 is YFSETQ. Deletions cut 0 bases from V and 1 base from J, with 14 bases between. The CDR3 runs to 16 residues. CDR3 coding DNA: TGCGCCAGCAGCTTGGGTGCGGGGTCCCCTTCCTACGAGCAGTACTTC. Protein sequence: CASSLGAGSPSYEQYF. Together with reference TRBV5-1 and TRBJ2-7, the CDR3 gives the full variable domain: KAGVTQTPRYLIKTRGQQVTLSCSPISGHRSVSWYQQTPGQGLQFLFEYFSETQRNKGNFPGRFSGRQFSNSRSEMNVSTLELGDSALYLCASSLGAGSPSYEQYFGPGTRLTVT.

This chain uses TRBV25-1 with TRBJ2-7; 9 nucleotides align to TRBD1. J gave up 1 base and V 1 base, and 5 bases lay outside the gene matches. The germline CDR1 and CDR2 sequences are MGHDK and SYGVNS. This CDR3 is built from 16 residues. The CDR3 nucleotides read TGTGCCAGCAGTGAATCTGTGGGACAGGGATCCTACGAGCAGTACTTC. Its protein is CASSESVGQGSYEQYF.

Notes on this clone: Compared with germline, one end of the junction differs, possibly owing to a read error. The genes are TRBV7-9 and TRBJ1-4; 7 bases match TRBD1. There are 15 residues in the CDR3. In germline, CDR1 is SEHNR, CDR2 FQNEAQ (reference sequence). The CDR3 loop is CSSSPPAGGGEKLFF. Here the CDR3 DNA reads TGTTCCAGCAGCCCACCCGCAGGGGGAGGTGAAAAACTGTTTTTT.

The V and J genes are TRBV19 and TRBJ2-3; TRBD2 matches at 7 bases. The CDR3 runs 12 residues. The germline V gene encodes CDR1 LNHDA and CDR2 SQIVND (reference sequence). Trimming cost V 5 bases and J 8 bases; bases outside gene matches: 4. In nucleotides, the CDR3 is TGTGCCAGTAGTGGCGGGAGAGTTACGCAGTATTTT. It specifies CASSGGRVTQYF. The complete variable domain, with remaining parts taken from reference TRBV19 and TRBJ2-3, reads DGGITQSPKYLFRKEGQNVTLSCEQNLNHDAMYWYRQDPGQGLRLIYYSQIVNDFQKGDIAEGYSVSREKKESFPLTVTSAQKNPTAFYLCASSGGRVTQYFGPGTRLTVL.

This clone has only a few counts. The rearrangement joins TRBV4-3 to TRBJ1-4, with 9 nucleotides matching TRBD1. V shed 5 bases, J shed 8 bases, and the junction held 6 bases outside the gene matches. The germline V gene encodes CDR1 LGHNA and CDR2 YSLEER. This CDR3 contains 14 residues. The CDR3 here is CASSNRGPGEKLFF. CDR3 DNA: TGCGCCAGCAGCAACAGGGGGCCGGGAGAAAAACTGTTTTTT.

This clone showed up just once. The J gene is TRBJ2-3, the V gene TRBV7-9; D gene uncertain. The CDR3 has 13 residues. Looked up from germline, CDR1 is SEHNR and CDR2 is FQNEAQ (reference sequence). Trimming removed 3 bases at V and 2 bases at J, with 6 bases between. Written as DNA, the CDR3 is TGTGCCAGCAGCTTCCAGTCCACAGATACGCAGTATTTT. Its protein product is CASSFQSTDTQYF.

This sequence joins TRBV29-1 and TRBJ1-2; the match to TRBD1 covers 10 bases. J was trimmed by 4 bases and V by 3 bases; bases with no gene match: 5. This CDR3 is built from 14 residues. Germline V gene lookup returns CDR1 SQVTM and CDR2 ANQGSEA. CDR3 in amino acids: CSVDHGTGVYGYTF. In nucleotides, the CDR3 is TGCAGCGTTGACCACGGGACAGGGGTCTATGGCTACACCTTC.

This chain links TRBV27 with TRBJ2-1, with D tentatively TRBD2 (7 bases). The CDR3 covers 14 residues. V lost 9 bases and J 4 bases, leaving 16 bases between the germline ends. The germline gives CDR1 MNHEY, CDR2 SMNVEV (reference sequence). The CDR3 coding sequence is TGTGCCAGTAACAGGGCGGGAGATTACAATGAGCAGTTCTTC. This encodes CASNRAGDYNEQFF.

Remarks on this clone: The sample carries other DNA sequences with the same CDR3. This chain's CDR3 is CASSQDRVADTQYF. The CDR3 region has the DNA TGCGCCAGCAGCCAGGACAGGGTTGCAGATACGCAGTATTTT. The chain links TRBV4-3 to TRBJ2-3; TRBD1 aligns across 8 bases. CDR3 length equals 14 residues. The V gene's germline CDR1 is LGHNA and CDR2 YSLEER. The J segment lost 4 bases and the V segment lost 3 bases, leaving 3 bases of the junction unmatched.

This chain joins TRBV11-2 and TRBJ2-7; 10 nucleotides align to TRBD1. Germline V gives CDR1 SGHAT, CDR2 FQNNGV. The CDR3 contains 16 residues. J lost 1 base, V lost 1 base, and 4 bases had no gene match. The DNA of the CDR3 is TGTGCCAGCAGCTTAGGACAGGGGGCCCTATCCTACGAGCAGTACGTC. Amino acid sequence: CASSLGQGALSYEQYV.

This clone was recorded once. V gene TRBV7-8 combines with J gene TRBJ2-1, with 8 bases lining up with TRBD1. The germline gives CDR1 SGHVS, CDR2 FQNEAQ. The trim removed 5 bases at V and 4 bases at J, leaving 7 bases unmatched. The CDR3 consists of 15 residues. CDR3 sequence (DNA): TGTGCCAGCAGCACCCGGACAGGGACTTACAATGAGCAGTTCTTC. This sequence encodes CASSTRTGTYNEQFF.

This rearrangement joins TRBV18 to TRBJ2-1; 9 nucleotides line up with TRBD2. This CDR3 is built from 16 residues. From germline, CDR1 is KGHSH and CDR2 LQKENI. V lost 3 bases, J lost 0 bases, and 3 bases stayed unmatched. The CDR3 region has the DNA TGTGCCAGCTCACCGCCTAGCGGGAACTCCTACAATGAGCAGTTCTTC. It yields the protein CASSPPSGNSYNEQFF.

CDR3 DNA sequence: TGTGCCAGCAGCTCGCCGGGACAGGGGGCGATCTCAGATACGCAGTATTTT. Encoded protein: CASSSPGQGAISDTQYF. The chain has TRBV5-6 and TRBJ2-3, with TRBD1 matching 12 bases. CDR1 is SGHDT, CDR2 YYEEEE, per germline. The trim removed 3 bases at V and 4 bases at J, leaving 9 bases unmatched. The CDR3 is 17 residues long.

The rearrangement links TRBV6-5 to TRBJ1-5, with TRBD1 matching over 9 bases. Losses at the gene ends were 4 bases for V and 3 bases for J; bases not matched to a gene: 1. The germline CDR1 and CDR2 sequences are MNHEY and SVGAGI. The CDR3 contains 14 residues. The CDR3 sequence: CASSLQGANQPQHF. CDR3 coding DNA: TGTGCCAGCAGTTTACAGGGGGCCAATCAGCCCCAGCATTTT.